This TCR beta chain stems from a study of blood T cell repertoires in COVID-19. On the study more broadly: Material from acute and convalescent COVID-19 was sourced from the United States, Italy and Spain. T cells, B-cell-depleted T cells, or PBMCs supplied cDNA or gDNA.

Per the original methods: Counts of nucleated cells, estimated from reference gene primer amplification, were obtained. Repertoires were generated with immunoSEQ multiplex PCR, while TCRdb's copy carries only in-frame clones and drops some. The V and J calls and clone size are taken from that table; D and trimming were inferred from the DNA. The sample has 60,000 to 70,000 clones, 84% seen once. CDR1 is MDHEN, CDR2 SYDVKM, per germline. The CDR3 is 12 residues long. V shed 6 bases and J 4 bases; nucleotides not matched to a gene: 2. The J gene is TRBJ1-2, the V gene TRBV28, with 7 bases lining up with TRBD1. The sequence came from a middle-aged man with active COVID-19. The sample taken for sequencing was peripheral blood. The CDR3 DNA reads TGTGCCAGCAGGGACAGGTTCTATGGCTACACCTTC. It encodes CASRDRFYGYTF.